This entry describes one T cell receptor beta chain. Its target is unknown. Sequencing was performed with immunoSEQ multiplex PCR; in TCRdb, only in-frame clones are kept and a portion is missing. The table has 85,000 to 120,000 clones, 80% seen once. Germline V CDR1 and CDR2: SGHNT, YYREEE (reference sequence). This CDR3 spans 16 amino acids. V shed 2 bases and J shed 8 bases, with 20 bases lying between them. This specimen comes from a study of Ad26.COV2.S vaccination and SARS-CoV-2 variants. General study points: Vaccine recipients and placebo recipients showed similar non-spike TCR breadth.

The source material was peripheral blood, sampled after recovery from COVID-19. J is TRBJ2-1 and V is TRBV5-4, with D possibly TRBD2 on 6 matching bases. The sequence derives from a human donor who had recovered from COVID-19. The CDR3 reads CASSFSPAGGSHEQFF. DNA for the CDR3: TGTGCCAGCAGCTTTTCACCGGCCGGGGGAAGTCATGAGCAGTTCTTC. Full variable domain (missing parts from reference TRBV5-4 and TRBJ2-1): ETGVTQSPTHLIKTRGQQVTLRCSSQSGHNTVSWYQQALGQGPQFIFQYYREEENGRGNFPPRFSGLQFPNYSSELNVNALELDDSALYLCASSFSPAGGSHEQFFGPGTRLTVL.